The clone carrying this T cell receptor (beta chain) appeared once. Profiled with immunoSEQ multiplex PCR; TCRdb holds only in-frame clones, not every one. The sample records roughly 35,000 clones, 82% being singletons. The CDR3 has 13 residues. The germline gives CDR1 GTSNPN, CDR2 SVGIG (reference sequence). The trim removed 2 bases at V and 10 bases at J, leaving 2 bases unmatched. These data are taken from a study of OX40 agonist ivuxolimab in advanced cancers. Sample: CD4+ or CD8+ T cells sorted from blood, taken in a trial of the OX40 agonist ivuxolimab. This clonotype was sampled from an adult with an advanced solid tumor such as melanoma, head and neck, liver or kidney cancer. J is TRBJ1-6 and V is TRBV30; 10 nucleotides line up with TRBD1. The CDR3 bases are TGTGCCTGGAGTCTGGACAGGGGGTCACCCCTCCACTTT. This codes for CAWSLDRGSPLHF.